This is a list of T cell receptor beta chains from one sample in a study of cytomegalovirus exposure and HLA in healthy donors. Libraries were prepared by immunoSEQ multiplex PCR; TCRdb keeps only in-frame clonotypes and omits some of them. The specimen's table records 100,000 to 150,000 clones. The sequencing input was PBMCs. These receptors originate from a man between 18 and 29 years old in good health and CMV-seronegative. Each CDR3 is given with its conserved first and last residue. D genes are given only for firm matches.

CDR3 DNA: TGTGCCAGCAGTCCCCGCACTAGCGGGAGTAACGAGCAGTACTTC
CDR3 protein: CASSPRTSGSNEQYF
V gene: TRBV27
D gene: TRBD2
J gene: TRBJ2-7

CDR3 DNA: TGTGCCAGCAGCGCGGACTCCTACGAGCAGTACTTC
CDR3 protein: CASSADSYEQYF
V gene: TRBV25-1
D gene: NA
J gene: TRBJ2-7

CDR3 DNA: TGTGCTAGTGGGAGGAACACCGGGGAGCTGTTTTTT
CDR3 protein: CASGRNTGELFF
V gene: TRBV12-5
D gene: NA
J gene: TRBJ2-2

CDR3 DNA: TGTGCCAGTGGTCGGGGCGGGGGAGAGCAGTACTTC
CDR3 protein: CASGRGGGEQYF
V gene: TRBV6-6
D gene: TRBD2
J gene: TRBJ2-7

CDR3 DNA: TGTGCCAGCAGCCCACGACTAGTTCCCGGGGAGCTGTTTTTT
CDR3 protein: CASSPRLVPGELFF
V gene: TRBV11-2
D gene: NA
J gene: TRBJ2-2

CDR3 DNA: TGCGCCAGCAGCTTCCGACAGGGGACATACACCGGGGAGCTGTTTTTT
CDR3 protein: CASSFRQGTYTGELFF
V gene: TRBV5-1
D gene: TRBD1
J gene: TRBJ2-2

CDR3 DNA: TGTGCCAGCAGCCGAGGATTGAAGTGGAACACCATATATTTT
CDR3 protein: CASSRGLKWNTIYF
V gene: TRBV7-6
D gene: NA
J gene: TRBJ1-3

CDR3 DNA: TGTGCCAGCAGTTATTCGGACACGCTAAGGGGAAACACCATATATTTT
CDR3 protein: CASSYSDTLRGNTIYF
V gene: TRBV6-5
D gene: NA
J gene: TRBJ1-3

CDR3 DNA: TGTGCCAGCAGCTTAGTGGCAGGTAACACAGATACGCAGTATTTT
CDR3 protein: CASSLVAGNTDTQYF
V gene: TRBV7-2
D gene: NA
J gene: TRBJ2-3

CDR3 DNA: TGTGCCAGCGGAAGAGGGCCAAGCACAGATACGCAGTATTTT
CDR3 protein: CASGRGPSTDTQYF
V gene: TRBV7-2
D gene: NA
J gene: TRBJ2-3

CDR3 DNA: TGTGCCATCAGTGCGGAACAGGGCGGCAATCAGCCCCAGCATTTT
CDR3 protein: CAISAEQGGNQPQHF
V gene: TRBV10-3
D gene: NA
J gene: TRBJ1-5

CDR3 DNA: TGCGCCAGCAGCTTGTCTGGGGGGGAGGGAGATACGCAGTATTTT
CDR3 protein: CASSLSGGEGDTQYF
V gene: TRBV5-1
D gene: TRBD2
J gene: TRBJ2-3

CDR3 DNA: TGTGCCAGCAGTGAGGCAGGGGGTTTTCATTTGGATACGCAGTATTTT
CDR3 protein: CASSEAGGFHLDTQYF
V gene: TRBV25-1
D gene: TRBD1
J gene: TRBJ2-3

CDR3 DNA: TGTGCCAGCAGCTTGCAGGGTGCTAACTATGGCTACACCTTC
CDR3 protein: CASSLQGANYGYTF
V gene: TRBV7-2
D gene: NA
J gene: TRBJ1-2

CDR3 DNA: TGTGCCAGCAGGGCGACAGGGGGCGGCACAGATACGCAGTATTTT
CDR3 protein: CASRATGGGTDTQYF
V gene: TRBV7-9
D gene: TRBD1
J gene: TRBJ2-3

CDR3 DNA: TGCGCCAGCAGCTTGGCCAGGCCAGGGGATGGCTACACCTTC
CDR3 protein: CASSLARPGDGYTF
V gene: TRBV5-1
D gene: NA
J gene: TRBJ1-2